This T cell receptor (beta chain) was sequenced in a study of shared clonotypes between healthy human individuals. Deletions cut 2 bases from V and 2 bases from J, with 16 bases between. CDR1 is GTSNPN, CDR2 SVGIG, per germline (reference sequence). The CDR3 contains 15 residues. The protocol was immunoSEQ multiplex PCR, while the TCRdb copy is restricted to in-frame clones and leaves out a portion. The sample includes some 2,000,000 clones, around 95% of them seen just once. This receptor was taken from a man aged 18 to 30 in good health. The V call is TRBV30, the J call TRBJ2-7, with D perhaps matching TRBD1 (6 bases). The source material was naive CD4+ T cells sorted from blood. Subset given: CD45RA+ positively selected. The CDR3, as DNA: TGTGCCTGGAGTCAAAACAGGGTAGTGACCTACGAGCAGTACTTC. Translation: CAWSQNRVVTYEQYF. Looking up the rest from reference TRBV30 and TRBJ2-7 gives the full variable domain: SQTIHQWPATLVQPVGSPLSLECTVEGTSNPNLYWYRQAAGRGLQLLFYSVGIGQISSEVPQNLSASRPQDRQFILSSKKLLLSDSGFYLCAWSQNRVVTYEQYFGPGTRLTVT.